This TCR beta chain was recorded in a study of prognosis after radiotherapy for stage I lung cancer. In the study overall: Stereotactic body radiotherapy was never combined with concurrent therapy in any patient.

V dropped 0 bases and J dropped 1 base, with 7 bases sitting between them. Germline lookup yields CDR1 LGHNA and CDR2 YNFKEQ. The CDR3 length is 16 residues. Amplicons of TCR beta CDR3 were generated from genomic DNA by two-round multiplex PCR. Amplification in first-round PCR relied on primers specific to each TRBV and TRBJ gene. TCRdb itself ran the multiplex PCR reads through MiXCR, one entry per CDR3 protein. The table lists just under 20,000 distinct CDR3 sequences, about 26% of them singletons. This clonotype is medium-sized by share. V usage is TRBV4-2 and J usage is TRBJ2-6; D remains unclear. The TCR was taken from a donor over 45 with non-small cell lung cancer. This specimen consisted of PBMCs, obtained before or after stereotactic body radiation therapy (not recorded which). This CDR3 is CASSQDRESGANVLTF. The CDR3 region has the DNA TGTGCCAGCAGCCAAGATCGTGAGTCTGGGGCCAACGTCCTGACTTTC.